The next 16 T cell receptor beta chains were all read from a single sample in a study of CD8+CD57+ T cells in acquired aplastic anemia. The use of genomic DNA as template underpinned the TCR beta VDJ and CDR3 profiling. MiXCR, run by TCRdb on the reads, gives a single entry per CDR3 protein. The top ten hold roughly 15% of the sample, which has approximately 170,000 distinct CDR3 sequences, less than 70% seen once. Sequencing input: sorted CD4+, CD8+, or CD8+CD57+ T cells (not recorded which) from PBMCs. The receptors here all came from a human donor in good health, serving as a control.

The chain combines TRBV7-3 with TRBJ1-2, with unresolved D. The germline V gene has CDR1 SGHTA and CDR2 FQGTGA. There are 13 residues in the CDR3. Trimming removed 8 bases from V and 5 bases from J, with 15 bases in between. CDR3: CASSASVGYGYTF. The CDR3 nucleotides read TGTGCCAGCTCAGCTTCAGTTGGGTATGGCTACACCTTC.

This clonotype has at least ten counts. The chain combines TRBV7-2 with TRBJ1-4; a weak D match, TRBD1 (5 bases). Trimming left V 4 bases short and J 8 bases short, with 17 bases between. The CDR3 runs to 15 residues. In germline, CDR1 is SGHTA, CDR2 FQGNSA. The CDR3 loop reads CASSSHQGRGEKLFF. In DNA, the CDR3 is TGTGCCAGCAGCTCCCATCAGGGACGAGGAGAAAAACTGTTTTTT.

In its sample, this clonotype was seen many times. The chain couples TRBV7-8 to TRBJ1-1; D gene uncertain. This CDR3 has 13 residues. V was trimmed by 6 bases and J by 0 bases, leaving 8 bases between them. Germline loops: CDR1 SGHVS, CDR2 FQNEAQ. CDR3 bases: TGTGCCAGCAGGAAAAATTTGAACACTGAAGCTTTCTTT. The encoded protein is CASRKNLNTEAFF.

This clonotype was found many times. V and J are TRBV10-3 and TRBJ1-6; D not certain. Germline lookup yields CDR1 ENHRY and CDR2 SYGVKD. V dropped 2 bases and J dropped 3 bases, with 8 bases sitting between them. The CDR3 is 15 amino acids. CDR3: CAISEAWDYNSPLHF. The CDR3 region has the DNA TGTGCCATCAGTGAGGCCTGGGACTATAATTCACCCCTCCACTTT.

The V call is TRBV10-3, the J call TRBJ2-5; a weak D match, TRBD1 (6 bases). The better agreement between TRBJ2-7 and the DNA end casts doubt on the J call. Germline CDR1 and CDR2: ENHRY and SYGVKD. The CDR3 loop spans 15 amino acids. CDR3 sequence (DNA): TGTGCCATCAGTGACAGGGCAGGGGTCTCCTACGAGCAGTACTTC. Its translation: CAISDRAGVSYEQYF.

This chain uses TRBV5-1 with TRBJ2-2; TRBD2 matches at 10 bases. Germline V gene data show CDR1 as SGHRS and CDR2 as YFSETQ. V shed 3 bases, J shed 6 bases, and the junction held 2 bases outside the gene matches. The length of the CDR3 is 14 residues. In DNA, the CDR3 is TGCGCCAGCAGCTCCGGACTAGCGGCCGGGGAGCTGTTTTTT. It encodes CASSSGLAAGELFF.

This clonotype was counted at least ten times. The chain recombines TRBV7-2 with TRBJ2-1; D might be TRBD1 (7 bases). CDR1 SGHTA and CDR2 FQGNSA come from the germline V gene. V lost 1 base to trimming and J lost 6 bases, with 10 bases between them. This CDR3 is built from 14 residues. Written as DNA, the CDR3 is TGTGCCAGCAGCTTAGGACAGGGAGGCAATGAGCAGTTCTTC. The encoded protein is CASSLGQGGNEQFF. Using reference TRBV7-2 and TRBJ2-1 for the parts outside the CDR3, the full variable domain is GAGVSQSPSNKVTEKGKDVELRCDPISGHTALYWYRQSLGQGLEFLIYFQGNSAPDKSGLPSDRFSAERTGGSVSTLTIQRTQQEDSAVYLCASSLGQGGNEQFFGPGTRLTVL.

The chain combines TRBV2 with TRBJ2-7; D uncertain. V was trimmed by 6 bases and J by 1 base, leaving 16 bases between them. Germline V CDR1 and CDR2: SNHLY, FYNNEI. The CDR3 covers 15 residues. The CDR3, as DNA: TGTGCCAGCAGCCAAAACCCTATGAATTCCTACGAGCAGTACTTC. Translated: CASSQNPMNSYEQYF.

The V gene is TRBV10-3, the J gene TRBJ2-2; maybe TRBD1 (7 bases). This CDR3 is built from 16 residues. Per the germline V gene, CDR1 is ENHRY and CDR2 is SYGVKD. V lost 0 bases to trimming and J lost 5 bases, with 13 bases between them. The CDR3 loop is CAISESGRGRTGELFF. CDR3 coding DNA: TGTGCCATCAGTGAGTCAGGCAGGGGGAGGACCGGGGAGCTGTTTTTT.

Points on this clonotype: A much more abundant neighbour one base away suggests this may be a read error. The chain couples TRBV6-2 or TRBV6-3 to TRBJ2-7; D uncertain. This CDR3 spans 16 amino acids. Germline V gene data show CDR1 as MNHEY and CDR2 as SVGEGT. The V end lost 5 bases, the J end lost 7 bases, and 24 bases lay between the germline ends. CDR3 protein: CASSPGRLSSYNEQYF. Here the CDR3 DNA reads TGTGCCAGCAGTCCTGGACGTTTAAGCTCCTACAATGAGCAGTACTTC.

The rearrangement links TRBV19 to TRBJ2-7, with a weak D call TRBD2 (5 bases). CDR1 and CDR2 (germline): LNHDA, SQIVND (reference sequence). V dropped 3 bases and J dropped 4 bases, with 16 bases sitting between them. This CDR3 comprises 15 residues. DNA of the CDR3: TGTGCCAGTAGTATTGAGGTGGGGAGAGGGTACGAGCAGTACTTC. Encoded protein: CASSIEVGRGYEQYF.

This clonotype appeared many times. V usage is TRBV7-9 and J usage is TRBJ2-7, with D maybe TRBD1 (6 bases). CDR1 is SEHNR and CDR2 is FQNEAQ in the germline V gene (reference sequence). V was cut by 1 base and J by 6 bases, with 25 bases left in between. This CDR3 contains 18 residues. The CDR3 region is CASSLGVGGRRPEGEQYF. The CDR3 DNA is TGTGCCAGCAGCTTAGGGGTTGGGGGCAGGCGCCCTGAGGGCGAGCAGTACTTC. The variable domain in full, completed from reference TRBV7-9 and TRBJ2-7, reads DTGVSQNPRHKITKRGQNVTFRCDPISEHNRLYWYRQTLGQGPEFLTYFQNEAQLEKSRLLSDRFSAERPKGSFSTLEIQRTEQGDSAMYLCASSLGVGGRRPEGEQYFGPGTRLTVT.

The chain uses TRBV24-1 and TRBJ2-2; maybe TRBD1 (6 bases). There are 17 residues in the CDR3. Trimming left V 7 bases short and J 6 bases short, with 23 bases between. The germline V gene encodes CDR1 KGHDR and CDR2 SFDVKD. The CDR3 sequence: CATSSPRGPGVPGELFF. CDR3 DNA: TGTGCCACCAGCTCACCGCGCGGACCAGGGGTCCCCGGGGAGCTGTTTTTT.

CDR3 coding DNA: TGTGCCAGCGGCTACACGGGACGATCACTTTTAGAGCAGTACTTC. It codes for CASGYTGRSLLEQYF. The chain links TRBV7-6 to TRBJ2-7, with D perhaps assigned TRBD1 or TRBD2 (5 bases each). V was shortened by 8 bases and J by 7 bases, with 24 bases between the two germline ends. Germline loops: CDR1 SGHVS, CDR2 FNYEAQ. The CDR3 is 15 residues long. Filled out from reference TRBV7-6 and TRBJ2-7, the complete variable domain reads GAGVSQSPRYKVTKRGQDVALRCDPISGHVSLYWYRQALGQGPEFLTYFNYEAQQDKSGLPNDRFSAERPEGSISTLTIQRTEQRDSAMYRCASGYTGRSLLEQYFGPGTRLTVT.

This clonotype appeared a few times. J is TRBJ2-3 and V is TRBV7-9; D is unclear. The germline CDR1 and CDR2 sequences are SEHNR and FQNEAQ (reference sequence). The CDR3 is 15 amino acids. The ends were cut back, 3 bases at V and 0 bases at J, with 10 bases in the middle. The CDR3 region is CASSLSPTSTDTQYF. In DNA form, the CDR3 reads TGTGCCAGCAGCTTGAGTCCGACTAGCACAGATACGCAGTATTTT.

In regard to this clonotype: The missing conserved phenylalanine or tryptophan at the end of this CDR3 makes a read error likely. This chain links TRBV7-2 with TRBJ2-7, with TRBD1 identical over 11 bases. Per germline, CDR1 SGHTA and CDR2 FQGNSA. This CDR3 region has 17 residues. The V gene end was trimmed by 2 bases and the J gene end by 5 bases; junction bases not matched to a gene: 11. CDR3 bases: TGTGCCAGCAGCTTAACCTTCCGGGACAGGGGGAACAACGAGCAGTACTCC. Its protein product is CASSLTFRDRGNNEQYS.